This entry lists 32 T cell receptor beta chains sequenced from one sample in a study of STAT5B mutations in CD4+ large granular lymphocyte leukemia. TCRdb's copy holds only in-frame clones and misses some; the assay was immunoSEQ multiplex PCR. The table has some 27,000 clones, 70% to 75% seen once. The sample comprised CD4+ T cells from blood buffy coats. The receptors were gathered from a human donor in good health.

The V call is TRBV7-8, the J call TRBJ2-3, with D hard to call. The CDR3 runs to 15 residues. Trimming cost V 1 base and J 2 bases, with 10 bases left between them. In germline, CDR1 is SGHVS, CDR2 FQNEAQ. CDR3 sequence: CASSLVFGFTDTQYF. CDR3 bases: TGTGCCAGCAGCTTAGTTTTCGGGTTCACAGATACGCAGTATTTT.

The chain combines TRBV7-2 with TRBJ1-2, with D unresolved. The ends were cut back, 0 bases at V and 8 bases at J, with 10 bases in the middle. CDR3 length: 13 amino acids. Germline V gene lookup returns CDR1 SGHTA and CDR2 FQGNSA. This CDR3 reads CASSLAQAQGYTF. CDR3 nucleotide sequence: TGTGCCAGCAGCTTAGCCCAGGCCCAAGGCTACACCTTC.

V and J are TRBV9 and TRBJ2-3; D ambiguous. Germline V gene sequence: CDR1 SGDLS, CDR2 YYNGEE. V lost 1 base and J lost 4, with 10 bases in between. This CDR3 comprises 14 residues. CDR3 residues: CASSVNQAADTQYF. CDR3 DNA sequence: TGTGCCAGCAGCGTAAACCAGGCCGCAGATACGCAGTATTTT.

The chain uses TRBV27 and TRBJ1-2, with D uncertain. This CDR3 has 14 amino acids. Germline CDR1 reads MNHEY; CDR2 reads SMNVEV (reference sequence). V was trimmed by 0 bases and J by 4 bases, leaving 9 bases between them. This CDR3 is CASSLSGFAYGYTF. In nucleotides, the CDR3 is TGTGCCAGCAGTTTATCGGGTTTCGCCTATGGCTACACCTTC.

The chain joins TRBV2 to TRBJ2-3; D may be TRBD2 (5 bases). CDR3 size: 15 residues. The V end lost 3 bases, the J end lost 7 bases, and 17 bases lay between the germline ends. CDR1 is SNHLY and CDR2 is FYNNEI in the germline V gene. CDR3 DNA: TGTGCCAGCAGTGATCCTAGCAAATCCCTATATACGCAGTATTTT. As protein: CASSDPSKSLYTQYF.

DNA of the CDR3: TGTGCCAGCAGCTTACTAGCGGTGGCGGATACGCAGTATTTT. This translates into CASSLLAVADTQYF. The J gene is TRBJ2-3, the V gene TRBV5-6, with 8 bases matching TRBD2. Unmatched junction bases numbered 5, after V lost 2 bases and J lost 6 bases. The CDR3 covers 14 residues. Germline loops: CDR1 SGHDT, CDR2 YYEEEE.

The V gene is TRBV15, the J gene TRBJ1-2, with TRBD1 identical over 10 bases. The CDR3 is made up of 13 amino acids. V shed 3 bases and J 5 bases; nucleotides not matched to a gene: 0. Germline V gives CDR1 LNHNV, CDR2 YYDKDF (reference sequence). The CDR3 DNA reads TGTGCCACCAGCAGGGACAGGGGGTATGGCTACACCTTC. It translates to CATSRDRGYGYTF.

This clone was counted a few times. The rearrangement links TRBV27 to TRBJ2-3; 15 bases align to TRBD2. J lost 2 bases, V lost 7 bases, and 16 bases had no gene match. Germline CDR1 reads MNHEY; CDR2 reads SMNVEV (reference sequence). The CDR3 totals 20 residues. The CDR3 spells CASTNVAGLAGGTSTDTQYF. In nucleotides, the CDR3 is TGTGCCAGCACTAACGTAGCGGGACTAGCGGGAGGAACATCCACAGATACGCAGTATTTT.

J is TRBJ2-7 and V is TRBV5-6; D perhaps matches TRBD2 (5 bases). This CDR3 has 14 residues. Trimming left V 7 bases short and J 1 base short, with 15 bases between. CDR1 is SGHDT, CDR2 YYEEEE, per germline. The CDR3 loop is CASGNLRGSYEQYF. The CDR3 coding sequence is TGTGCCAGCGGCAATTTACGGGGTTCCTACGAGCAGTACTTC.

This chain uses TRBV27 with TRBJ2-7; TRBD1 agrees at 7 bases. Germline lookup yields CDR1 MNHEY and CDR2 SMNVEV (reference sequence). The CDR3 spans 14 residues. V shed 5 bases, J shed 3 bases, and the junction held 7 bases outside the gene matches. The CDR3 nucleotides read TGTGCCAGCAGTCCTTCGGGACAGTTCTACGAGCAGTACTTC. Amino acids: CASSPSGQFYEQYF.

This clone was found once. In DNA form, the CDR3 reads TGTGCCAGCAGTTTCAGGGGTGTGACCTCCTATAATTCACCCCTCCACTTT. Translation: CASSFRGVTSYNSPLHF. The chain employs TRBV27 and TRBJ1-6, with D perhaps matching TRBD1 (6 bases). The length of the CDR3 is 17 residues. V was cut by 3 bases and J by 0 bases, with 12 bases left in between. Per the germline V gene, CDR1 is MNHEY and CDR2 is SMNVEV (reference sequence).

V and J are TRBV7-8 and TRBJ2-2; 13 bases fit TRBD2. Unmatched junction bases numbered 16, after V lost 2 bases and J lost 1 base. CDR1 and CDR2 (germline): SGHVS, FQNEAQ. This CDR3 region has 22 residues. Here the CDR3 DNA reads TGTGCCAGCAGCTTAACCGCGAAAGGGACTAGCGGGATTGTAGGGAACACCGGGGAGCTGTTTTTT. Translating gives CASSLTAKGTSGIVGNTGELFF.

The chain links TRBV5-4 to TRBJ2-2; weak D call: TRBD1 (5 bases). The CDR3 runs to 13 residues. Trimming took 2 bases from V and 5 from J, leaving 7 bases between them. CDR1 is SGHNT and CDR2 is YYREEE in the germline V gene (reference sequence). The CDR3 DNA sequence: TGTGCCAGCAGCTTCCAGGGAACCGGGGAGCTGTTTTTT. Translating gives CASSFQGTGELFF.

This clone appeared a few times. The V and J genes are TRBV7-2 and TRBJ2-7; TRBD2 matches at 11 bases. Losses at the gene ends were 5 bases for V and 4 bases for J; bases not matched to a gene: 7. The CDR3 consists of 15 residues. CDR1 and CDR2 from the germline V gene are SGHTA and FQGNSA. This CDR3 is CASSLLAGDPYEQYF. The CDR3 nucleotides are TGTGCCAGCAGCCTACTAGCGGGAGACCCTTACGAGCAGTACTTC. The whole variable domain, filled in from reference TRBV7-2 and TRBJ2-7, reads GAGVSQSPSNKVTEKGKDVELRCDPISGHTALYWYRQSLGQGLEFLIYFQGNSAPDKSGLPSDRFSAERTGGSVSTLTIQRTQQEDSAVYLCASSLLAGDPYEQYFGPGTRLTVT.

This clone turned up a few times. The CDR3 spells CASSLWTSGRGNEQFF. The CDR3 DNA is TGTGCCAGCAGCCTATGGACTAGCGGGAGAGGGAATGAGCAGTTCTTC. J is TRBJ2-1 and V is TRBV27; TRBD2 aligns across 13 bases. V lost 6 bases to trimming and J lost 7 bases; unmatched junction nucleotides: 9. The CDR3 runs 16 residues. Per germline, CDR1 MNHEY and CDR2 SMNVEV (reference sequence).

The chain carries TRBV7-2 and TRBJ1-1, with D unclear. With 1 base removed from V and 0 bases from J, the gap between germline ends came to 9 bases. The germline V gene has CDR1 SGHTA and CDR2 FQGNSA. The CDR3 totals 15 residues. For the CDR3, the DNA is TGTGCCAGCAGCTTAGGGGCAACCATGAACACTGAAGCTTTCTTT. Encoded protein: CASSLGATMNTEAFF.

The table lists this clone with a count of one. The rearrangement joins TRBV7-2 to TRBJ2-1; TRBD2 matches at 9 bases. Germline V gene lookup returns CDR1 SGHTA and CDR2 FQGNSA. This CDR3 spans 14 amino acids. The V gene end was trimmed by 1 base and the J gene end by 7 bases; junction bases not matched to a gene: 2. The CDR3 sequence: CASSLGLAVNEQFF. DNA of the CDR3: TGTGCCAGCAGCTTAGGACTAGCGGTTAATGAGCAGTTCTTC.

The chain combines TRBV28 with TRBJ1-1; D may be TRBD1 (5 bases). Germline loops: CDR1 MDHEN, CDR2 SYDVKM. V lost 2 bases, J lost 11 bases, and 15 bases lay in between. This CDR3 is 13 amino acids long. CDR3 in DNA: TGTGCCAGCAGTTTAGGGGGGAATAGTGGGGCTTTCTTT. This encodes CASSLGGNSGAFF.

The rearrangement links TRBV6-6 to TRBJ2-3; D perhaps matches TRBD2 (6 bases). Germline loops: CDR1 MNHNY, CDR2 SVGAGI (reference sequence). Trimming left V 5 bases short and J 0 bases short, with 12 bases between. The CDR3 runs to 15 residues. The CDR3 loop reads CASSLRSGSTDTQYF. Written as DNA, the CDR3 is TGTGCCAGCAGTCTTAGGAGCGGGAGCACAGATACGCAGTATTTT.

The chain combines TRBV2 with TRBJ1-2; 8 nucleotides line up with TRBD1. The germline V gene encodes CDR1 SNHLY and CDR2 FYNNEI. The V gene end was trimmed by 5 bases and the J gene end by 5 bases; junction bases not matched to a gene: 10. There are 15 residues in the CDR3. The CDR3 spells CASSYPGQGPYGYTF. DNA of the CDR3: TGTGCCAGCAGTTATCCCGGACAGGGCCCATATGGCTACACCTTC.

The chain links TRBV7-2 to TRBJ2-3; D call uncertain. The germline gives CDR1 SGHTA, CDR2 FQGNSA. The CDR3 is made up of 16 amino acids. The V end was cut by 2 bases, the J end by 0 bases, with 12 bases between. This chain's CDR3 is CASSLRVHPSTDTQYF. The CDR3, as DNA: TGTGCCAGCAGCTTACGGGTCCATCCTAGCACAGATACGCAGTATTTT.

This clone was recorded only once. V and J are TRBV12-5 and TRBJ2-1; TRBD2 agrees at 7 bases. The germline V gene encodes CDR1 LGHNT and CDR2 FRNRAP. V trimming: 4 bases; J trimming: 4 bases; junction bases outside the gene matches: 25. The CDR3 sequence is 21 residues long. This chain's CDR3 is CASGSQALALTGSSEYNEQFF. CDR3 DNA: TGTGCTAGTGGTTCTCAAGCACTAGCGCTGACGGGGTCGTCGGAATACAATGAGCAGTTCTTC.

This rearrangement joins TRBV18 to TRBJ2-3, with 8 nucleotides matching TRBD2. V gave up 3 bases and J gave up 4 bases; unmatched junction bases: 12. This CDR3 contains 17 residues. Looked up from germline, CDR1 is KGHSH and CDR2 is LQKENI. CDR3 sequence (DNA): TGTGCCAGCTCACCCCCCCGGTGGCGGGAGGACGCAGATACGCAGTATTTT. Translation: CASSPPRWREDADTQYF.

The V gene is TRBV5-1, the J gene TRBJ1-3; D is unclear. Trimming took off 0 bases at V and 0 bases at J, with 4 bases between the two ends. The germline CDR1 and CDR2 sequences are SGHRS and YFSETQ. The length of the CDR3 is 14 residues. This CDR3 reads CASSLAGSGNTIYF. The CDR3 nucleotides read TGCGCCAGCAGCTTGGCCGGCTCTGGAAACACCATATATTTT. Full variable domain (outside the CDR3, taken from reference TRBV5-1 and TRBJ1-3): KAGVTQTPRYLIKTRGQQVTLSCSPISGHRSVSWYQQTPGQGLQFLFEYFSETQRNKGNFPGRFSGRQFSNSRSEMNVSTLELGDSALYLCASSLAGSGNTIYFGEGSWLTVV.

V is TRBV30 and J is TRBJ1-5; D uncertain. Trimming removed 4 bases at V and 5 bases at J, with 6 bases between. Per the germline V gene, CDR1 is GTSNPN and CDR2 is SVGIG (reference sequence). This CDR3 is built from 11 residues. The DNA for the CDR3 is TGTGCCTGGAAGTCCTATCAGCCCCAGCATTTT. This translates into CAWKSYQPQHF. The full variable domain, rest sourced from reference TRBV30 and TRBJ1-5, is SQTIHQWPATLVQPVGSPLSLECTVEGTSNPNLYWYRQAAGRGLQLLFYSVGIGQISSEVPQNLSASRPQDRQFILSSKKLLLSDSGFYLCAWKSYQPQHFGDGTRLSIL.

This chain uses TRBV19 with TRBJ1-2; the D gene is possibly TRBD1 (5 bases). The V and J ends lost 9 bases and 2 bases respectively, with 13 bases between them. The CDR3 extends over 13 amino acids. Germline values: CDR1 LNHDA, CDR2 SQIVND (reference sequence). CDR3 protein: CASRTRKNYGYTF. CDR3 bases: TGTGCCAGCCGGACAAGAAAAAACTATGGCTACACCTTC.

The chain employs TRBV19 and TRBJ2-5; D unresolved. With 1 base removed from V and 5 bases from J, the gap between germline ends came to 11 bases. Germline V gene data show CDR1 as LNHDA and CDR2 as SQIVND (reference sequence). The CDR3 is 14 amino acids. CDR3 residues: CASSIVSGRETQYF. The CDR3 nucleotides are TGTGCCAGTAGTATAGTTTCCGGACGGGAGACCCAGTACTTC.

In this sample, this clone turned up once. The chain has TRBV19 and TRBJ1-2; D uncertain. The germline V gene encodes CDR1 LNHDA and CDR2 SQIVND (reference sequence). V was clipped by 8 bases and J by 5 bases, with 9 bases between them. This CDR3 is 11 amino acids long. The CDR3 bases are TGTGCCAGTGGAAACCTTTATGGCTACACCTTC. This translates into CASGNLYGYTF.

This sequence joins TRBV6-6 and TRBJ2-7, with D possibly matching TRBD1 (6 bases). Germline V CDR1 and CDR2: MNHNY, SVGAGI (reference sequence). V shed 6 bases and J shed 3 bases, with 12 bases lying between them. CDR3 size: 13 residues. Written as DNA, the CDR3 is TGTGCCAGCAGGGTGGGACAAAGCTACGAGCAGTACTTC. Translating gives CASRVGQSYEQYF.

Only a few counts were recorded for this clone. The V gene is TRBV9, the J gene TRBJ2-1, with 7 nucleotides matching TRBD2. Germline lookup yields CDR1 SGDLS and CDR2 YYNGEE. After removal of 4 bases from V and 8 bases from J, the junction contained 12 bases not matched to a gene. The CDR3 covers 15 residues. CDR3 sequence reads: CASSPGLVAADEQFF. CDR3 DNA: TGTGCCAGCAGCCCCGGACTAGTGGCGGCAGATGAGCAGTTCTTC.

The CDR3 coding sequence is TGTGCCAGCAGCTTATCCAGGGATTACAATGAGCAGTTCTTC. Residues: CASSLSRDYNEQFF. The chain uses TRBV7-2 and TRBJ2-1; weak D call: TRBD1 (5 bases). Germline CDR1 and CDR2: SGHTA and FQGNSA. The length of the CDR3 is 14 residues. V gave up 2 bases and J gave up 4 bases, with 9 bases separating them.

The chain couples TRBV15 to TRBJ2-1, with TRBD1 identical over 7 bases. CDR1 is LNHNV, CDR2 YYDKDF, per germline (reference sequence). Trimming cost V 3 bases and J 0 bases; bases outside gene matches: 5. This CDR3 comprises 16 residues. This chain's CDR3 is CATSRDTGDSYNEQFF. CDR3 sequence (DNA): TGTGCCACCAGCAGGGATACAGGGGACTCCTACAATGAGCAGTTCTTC.